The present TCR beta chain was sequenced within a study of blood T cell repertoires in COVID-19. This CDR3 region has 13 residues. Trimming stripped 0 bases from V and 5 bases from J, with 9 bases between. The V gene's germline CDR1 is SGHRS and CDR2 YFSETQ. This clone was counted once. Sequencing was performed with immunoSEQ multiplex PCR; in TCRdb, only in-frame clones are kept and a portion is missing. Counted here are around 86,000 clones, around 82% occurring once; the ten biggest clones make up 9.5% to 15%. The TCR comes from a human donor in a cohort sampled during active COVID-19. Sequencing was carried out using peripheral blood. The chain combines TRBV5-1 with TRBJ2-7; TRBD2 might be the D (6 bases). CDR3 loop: CASSLGDWDEQYF. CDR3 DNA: TGCGCCAGCAGCTTGGGGGACTGGGACGAGCAGTACTTC. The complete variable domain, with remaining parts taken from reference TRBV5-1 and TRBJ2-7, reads KAGVTQTPRYLIKTRGQQVTLSCSPISGHRSVSWYQQTPGQGLQFLFEYFSETQRNKGNFPGRFSGRQFSNSRSEMNVSTLELGDSALYLCASSLGDWDEQYFGPGTRLTVT.